This TCR beta chain is drawn from a study of blood T cell repertoires in COVID-19. Study as a whole: Whether acute or convalescent, the COVID-19 samples came from the United States, Italy and Spain.

Clones were read by immunoSEQ multiplex PCR, and TCRdb kept only the in-frame ones, dropping some. The table includes around 240,000 clones, approximately 90% detected once. The V end lost 6 bases, the J end lost 6 bases, and 9 bases lay between the germline ends. The germline gives CDR1 MGHDK, CDR2 SYGVNS. The CDR3 loop spans 13 amino acids. Sequences were obtained from PBMCs or T cells enriched from blood (not recorded which). The rearrangement links TRBV25-1 to TRBJ1-6, with TRBD1 as a possible D gene (5 bases). The sequence came from a middle-aged man who had been exposed to COVID-19. Here the CDR3 DNA reads TGTGCCAGCAGGAGACAGTTTAATTCACCCCTCCACTTT. Its protein product is CASRRQFNSPLHF.